These T cell receptor beta chains were read from a single sample in a study of cytomegalovirus exposure and HLA in healthy donors. The table came from immunoSEQ multiplex PCR; TCRdb's copy has only in-frame clones and leaves some out. Found here are approximately 160,000 clones, roughly 80% of them singletons; the top ten hold approximately 2%. Sequencing was carried out using PBMCs. Receptors were obtained from a human donor in good health. CDR3s include the opening cysteine and the closing phenylalanine or tryptophan. D genes are given only for firm matches. Clone size is not always given. Where it is, it says once, few, many or a class for expanded clones.

size: NA; V: TRBV5-1; D: TRBD1; J: TRBJ2-7; CDR3: CASSLGTGQYYEQYF; DNA: TGCGCCAGCAGCTTAGGGACAGGGCAGTACTACGAGCAGTACTTC
size: few; V: TRBV29-1; D: TRBD1; J: TRBJ1-2; CDR3: CSVASDRLQLGYTF; DNA: TGCAGCGTTGCCTCGGACAGGCTACAACTTGGCTACACCTTC
size: NA; V: TRBV9; D: NA; J: TRBJ2-7; CDR3: CASSVGQGSGYEQYF; DNA: TGTGCCAGCAGCGTAGGTCAGGGTTCAGGGTACGAGCAGTACTTC
size: NA; V: TRBV19; D: TRBD1; J: TRBJ1-2; CDR3: CASSRDSVRYGYTF; DNA: TGTGCCAGTAGTCGGGACAGTGTACGCTATGGCTACACCTTC
size: NA; V: TRBV7-9; D: TRBD2; J: TRBJ2-5; CDR3: CASSLRLADREETQYF; DNA: TGTGCCAGCAGCTTACGACTAGCGGATCGCGAAGAGACCCAGTACTTC
size: NA; V: TRBV7-9; D: TRBD1; J: TRBJ1-5; CDR3: CSSSLEEGAGSNQPQHF; DNA: TGTTCCAGCAGCTTAGAGGAGGGGGCGGGCAGCAATCAGCCCCAGCATTTT
size: NA; V: TRBV7-2; D: NA; J: TRBJ2-7; CDR3: CASSPGWQREEQYF; DNA: TGTGCCAGCAGCCCCGGATGGCAGAGGGAAGAGCAGTACTTC
size: NA; V: TRBV2; D: NA; J: TRBJ2-1; CDR3: CANTRSGDEQFF; DNA: TGTGCCAATACCCGCTCAGGGGATGAGCAGTTCTTC
size: NA; V: TRBV7-2; D: NA; J: TRBJ1-6; CDR3: CASSHRVNDYNSPLHF; DNA: TGTGCCAGCAGCCACAGGGTGAATGATTATAATTCACCCCTCCACTTT
size: NA; V: TRBV7-2; D: TRBD2; J: TRBJ2-3; CDR3: CASSLPSGGTDTQYF; DNA: TGTGCCAGCAGCTTGCCCAGCGGGGGAACAGATACGCAGTATTTT
size: NA; V: TRBV27; D: NA; J: TRBJ2-1; CDR3: CASSLTGQLYNEQFF; DNA: TGTGCCAGCAGTTTAACCGGACAGTTATACAATGAGCAGTTCTTC
size: few; V: TRBV7-8; D: TRBD1; J: TRBJ2-5; CDR3: CASSLASGQQETQYF; DNA: TGTGCCAGCAGCTTAGCATCGGGACAGCAAGAGACCCAGTACTTC
size: NA; V: TRBV18; D: NA; J: TRBJ1-5; CDR3: CASSPAGELNQPQHF; DNA: TGTGCCAGCTCCCCCGCAGGGGAATTGAATCAGCCCCAGCATTTT
size: NA; V: TRBV14; D: NA; J: TRBJ2-7; CDR3: CASSEYPGLFPREQYF; DNA: TGTGCCAGCAGCGAATACCCTGGACTTTTTCCTCGTGAGCAGTACTTC
size: NA; V: TRBV13; D: NA; J: TRBJ2-1; CDR3: CASSFGAHEQFF; DNA: TGTGCCAGCAGCTTCGGAGCTCATGAGCAGTTCTTC
size: NA; V: TRBV19; D: NA; J: TRBJ1-5; CDR3: CASSWRDQPQHF; DNA: TGTGCCAGTAGTTGGAGAGATCAGCCCCAGCATTTT
size: NA; V: TRBV19; D: NA; J: TRBJ2-4; CDR3: CASSLKQGVANIQYF; DNA: TGTGCCAGTAGTCTCAAACAGGGTGTCGCGAACATTCAGTACTTC
size: NA; V: TRBV6-6; D: NA; J: TRBJ2-2; CDR3: CASSYFDTNTGELFF; DNA: TGTGCCAGCAGTTACTTTGACACGAACACCGGGGAGCTGTTTTTT
size: few; V: TRBV5-1; D: TRBD2; J: TRBJ2-3; CDR3: CASSLGSSGVVDTQYF; DNA: TGCGCCAGCAGCTTGGGTTCTAGCGGGGTGGTAGATACGCAGTATTTT
size: NA; V: TRBV19; D: NA; J: TRBJ1-2; CDR3: CASREGVGYGYTF; DNA: TGTGCCAGTAGAGAGGGGGTCGGCTATGGCTACACCTTC
size: NA; V: TRBV2; D: TRBD2; J: TRBJ2-7; CDR3: CASRTSGGGPDEQYF; DNA: TGTGCCAGCCGGACTAGCGGGGGGGGCCCAGACGAGCAGTACTTC
size: NA; V: TRBV5-4; D: TRBD2; J: TRBJ2-1; CDR3: CASNLFLAGDDEQFF; DNA: TGTGCCAGCAATCTGTTTCTAGCGGGGGACGATGAGCAGTTCTTC
size: NA; V: TRBV4-2; D: NA; J: TRBJ1-5; CDR3: CASSEGGGNQPQHF; DNA: TGTGCAAGTTCGGAGGGGGGGGGCAATCAGCCCCAGCATTTT
size: NA; V: TRBV9; D: TRBD2; J: TRBJ2-2; CDR3: CASSAPLAGDTGELFF; DNA: TGTGCCAGCAGCGCCCCTCTGGCGGGGGACACCGGGGAGCTGTTTTTT
size: NA; V: TRBV27; D: TRBD1; J: TRBJ1-2; CDR3: CASRAGTGVGYTF; DNA: TGTGCCAGCAGGGCCGGGACAGGGGTCGGCTACACCTTC
size: NA; V: TRBV4-3; D: NA; J: TRBJ1-4; CDR3: CASSQERTVTNEKLFF; DNA: TGCGCCAGCAGCCAAGAGAGGACAGTAACTAATGAAAAACTGTTTTTT
size: few; V: TRBV5-1; D: NA; J: TRBJ1-1; CDR3: CASSLATVNTEAFF; DNA: TGCGCCAGCAGCTTGGCCACAGTGAACACTGAAGCTTTCTTT
size: NA; V: TRBV19; D: NA; J: TRBJ2-6; CDR3: CASSIGEGSGANVLTF; DNA: TGTGCCAGTAGTATAGGTGAGGGCTCTGGGGCCAACGTCCTGACTTTC
size: few; V: TRBV19; D: TRBD1; J: TRBJ1-4; CDR3: CASSPQGQANSATNEKLFF; DNA: TGTGCCAGTAGCCCACAGGGACAGGCTAACTCCGCAACTAATGAAAAACTGTTTTTT
size: few; V: TRBV9; D: TRBD1; J: TRBJ2-5; CDR3: CASSETGVYETQYF; DNA: TGTGCCAGCAGCGAGACAGGGGTGTATGAGACCCAGTACTTC
size: NA; V: TRBV27; D: NA; J: TRBJ2-7; CDR3: CASSLWSGGPSYEQYF; DNA: TGTGCCAGCAGTTTATGGTCGGGGGGCCCGTCCTACGAGCAGTACTTC
size: NA; V: TRBV11-2; D: NA; J: TRBJ1-1; CDR3: CASSPRSDSSNTEAFF; DNA: TGTGCCAGCAGCCCCCGGTCGGACTCTTCGAACACTGAAGCTTTCTTT